The subject of this entry is one TCR beta chain. The antigen remains unidentified. These data originate in a study of OX40 agonist ivuxolimab in advanced cancers. Study background: Patients were given ivuxolimab, an antibody that agonizes OX40 (CD134). At doses from 0.01 to 10 mg/kg, patients were given intravenous ivuxolimab every 2 weeks. Study conclusions and caveats: Partial responders at 0.1-3.0 mg/kg showed near-lowest clonal expansion.

CDR1 MNHEY and CDR2 SVGAGI come from the germline V gene. The CDR3 consists of 16 residues. After removal of 2 bases from V and 5 bases from J, the junction contained 11 bases not matched to a gene. TCRdb's copy holds only in-frame clones and misses some; the assay was immunoSEQ multiplex PCR. The table includes about 55,000 clones, 88% detected once. The material was CD4+ or CD8+ T cells sorted from blood, obtained in a trial of the OX40 agonist ivuxolimab. The chain joins TRBV6-5 to TRBJ1-2; TRBD1 matches at 7 bases. This clonotype was obtained from an adult with an advanced solid tumor such as melanoma, head and neck, liver or kidney cancer. The CDR3 coding sequence is TGTGCCAGCAGTTACACCCTGGGCCTGACAGGGTATGGCTACACCTTC. It specifies CASSYTLGLTGYGYTF.